The 24 T cell receptor beta chains presented below share a single source sample, sequenced in a study of shared clonotypes between healthy human individuals. Measured with immunoSEQ multiplex PCR; TCRdb has only the in-frame clones, and not every one. The repertoire holds some 2,100,000 clones, approximately 95% seen once, with approximately 0.13% in the top ten. Material: naive CD4+ T cells sorted from blood. Subset reported: CD45RA+ positively selected. Receptor source: a man aged 18 to 30 in good health.

This sequence joins TRBV6-5 and TRBJ2-7, with 10 bases matching TRBD2. The V and J ends lost 6 bases and 5 bases, in that order; junction bases with no gene match: 7. This CDR3 comprises 14 residues. Germline V gene lookup returns CDR1 MNHEY and CDR2 SVGAGI. The DNA of the CDR3 is TGTGCCAGCAGGCTAGCGGGAGTCCCCCACGAGCAGTACTTC. Translating gives CASRLAGVPHEQYF.

V usage is TRBV7-9 and J usage is TRBJ1-4, with D unresolved. The CDR3 is 13 residues long. Trimming cost V 7 bases and J 4 bases, with 10 bases left between them. Germline values: CDR1 SEHNR, CDR2 FQNEAQ (reference sequence). CDR3 DNA sequence: TGTGCCAGCACCCTCGACCTTAATGAAAAACTGTTTTTT. The encoded protein is CASTLDLNEKLFF.

This sequence joins TRBV2 and TRBJ1-5, with a possible D match to TRBD1 (5 bases). Germline loops: CDR1 SNHLY, CDR2 FYNNEI. The CDR3 extends over 13 amino acids. Between the trimmed V and J ends, which lost 8 bases and 5 bases, there was a span of 13 bases. DNA of the CDR3: TGTGCCAGCTTAGAACAGGCCTATCAGCCCCAGCATTTT. Encoded protein: CASLEQAYQPQHF.

J is TRBJ2-3 and V is TRBV5-1; D possibly uses TRBD1 or TRBD2 (6 bases each). V gave up 3 bases and J gave up 2 bases, with 16 bases separating them. The CDR3 sequence is 16 residues long. From germline, CDR1 is SGHRS and CDR2 YFSETQ. The CDR3: CASSSGAYVNTDTQYF. Written as DNA, the CDR3 is TGCGCCAGCAGCTCGGGGGCCTACGTCAACACAGATACGCAGTATTTT.

This chain joins TRBV19 and TRBJ1-4; no reliable D call. Germline lookup yields CDR1 LNHDA and CDR2 SQIVND (reference sequence). V gave up 10 bases and J gave up 0 bases, with 12 bases separating them. This CDR3 has 14 amino acids. Here the CDR3 reads CATREVPTNEKLFF. The CDR3 DNA sequence: TGTGCCACCCGAGAAGTTCCAACTAATGAAAAACTGTTTTTT.

V usage is TRBV6-1 and J usage is TRBJ2-7, with D uncertain. Per the germline V gene, CDR1 is MNHNS and CDR2 is SASEGT. This CDR3 is built from 11 residues. V was trimmed by 6 bases and J by 2 bases, leaving 5 bases between them. The CDR3 loop reads CASSGPYEQYF. DNA for the CDR3: TGTGCCAGCAGCGGCCCCTACGAGCAGTACTTC.

The J gene is TRBJ1-6, the V gene TRBV18, with D perhaps matching TRBD1 (5 bases). CDR1 is KGHSH, CDR2 LQKENI, per germline. CDR3 length equals 14 residues. V was pared by 3 bases and J by 8 bases, with 11 bases between. In DNA form, the CDR3 reads TGTGCCAGCTCACCCATAAAAGGGGATTCACCCCTCCACTTT. Encoded protein: CASSPIKGDSPLHF.

The chain has TRBV29-1 and TRBJ1-4; D perhaps matches TRBD1 (5 bases). The CDR3 has 14 amino acids. Between the trimmed V and J ends, which lost 5 bases and 5 bases, there was a span of 15 bases. Germline V lookup: CDR1 SQVTM, CDR2 ANQGSEA. CDR3 bases: TGCAGCGTTTCCGGGGGAGCCCCGAATGAAAAACTGTTTTTT. Amino acid sequence: CSVSGGAPNEKLFF.

This clone was detected once. The J gene is TRBJ1-2, the V gene TRBV6-1, with D possibly TRBD1 on 5 matching bases. The germline CDR1 and CDR2 sequences are MNHNS and SASEGT. Trimming pared 1 base from V and 2 bases from J, leaving 14 bases between. The CDR3 sequence is 16 residues long. The CDR3 protein is CASSEVGTVKNYGYTF. The CDR3 DNA is TGTGCCAGCAGTGAAGTAGGGACGGTTAAGAACTATGGCTACACCTTC.

The chain combines TRBV7-8 with TRBJ1-4, with D possibly matching TRBD1 (5 bases). The ends were cut back, 4 bases at V and 5 bases at J, with 14 bases in the middle. The CDR3 sequence is 15 residues long. Germline values: CDR1 SGHVS, CDR2 FQNEAQ. CDR3 sequence: CASSWHLGGNEKLFF. CDR3 coding DNA: TGTGCCAGCAGCTGGCATCTGGGGGGGAATGAAAAACTGTTTTTT.

The chain uses TRBV7-2 and TRBJ2-7; 12 bases align to TRBD2. The CDR3 is 18 amino acids. The germline gives CDR1 SGHTA, CDR2 FQGNSA. J gave up 6 bases and V 5 bases, and 17 bases lay outside the gene matches. In DNA form, the CDR3 reads TGTGCCAGCAGCAAACAACTGCTCCTAGCGGGAGGGGATGGCGAGCAGTACTTC. Translating it yields CASSKQLLLAGGDGEQYF.

V is TRBV18 and J is TRBJ2-7, with D unresolved. Trimming shortened V by 0 bases and J by 2 bases, and 11 bases separated the two germline ends. The CDR3 is made up of 15 amino acids. Germline V gene sequence: CDR1 KGHSH, CDR2 LQKENI. The CDR3 spells CASSPPGLHTYEQYF. Written as DNA, the CDR3 is TGTGCCAGCTCACCACCGGGCCTTCACACCTACGAGCAGTACTTC.

This chain connects TRBV6-1 to TRBJ2-6, with 8 bases matching TRBD2. This CDR3 comprises 15 residues. Trimming at V came to 6 bases and at J to 2 bases, leaving 3 bases not matched to a gene. Germline CDR1 is MNHNS and CDR2 is SASEGT. CDR3 bases: TGTGCCAGCAGCGTCGGGGGGGCTGGGGCCAACGTCCTGACTTTC. Its protein is CASSVGGAGANVLTF.

The J gene is TRBJ1-2, the V gene TRBV30; 8 nucleotides agree with TRBD1. The germline V gene encodes CDR1 GTSNPN and CDR2 SVGIG (reference sequence). V was pared by 0 bases and J by 8 bases, with 5 bases of the junction left unmatched. The CDR3 has 13 residues. This CDR3 reads CAWSVDREGGYTF. CDR3 nucleotides: TGTGCCTGGAGTGTGGACAGGGAAGGGGGCTACACCTTC.

This chain links TRBV11-3 with TRBJ2-3, with D possibly being TRBD1 (5 bases). Deletions cut 2 bases from V and 0 bases from J, with 9 bases between. The CDR3 is 15 residues long. CDR1 is SGHNT and CDR2 is YENEEA in the germline V gene. The CDR3 reads CASSLSQGSTDTQYF. As DNA, the CDR3 is TGTGCCAGCAGCTTATCCCAGGGTAGCACAGATACGCAGTATTTT.

The chain is built from TRBV7-9 and TRBJ2-7, with 8 bases that match TRBD2. Germline V CDR1 and CDR2: SEHNR, FQNEAQ (reference sequence). The ends lost 1 base at V and 3 bases at J; junction bases unmatched: 5. This CDR3 contains 15 residues. CDR3 protein: CASSLGSGVFYEQYF. CDR3 nucleotides: TGTGCCAGCAGCTTAGGTAGCGGGGTTTTCTACGAGCAGTACTTC.

The V call is TRBV4-3, the J call TRBJ1-5; D is unresolved. Trimming took off 0 bases at V and 0 bases at J, with 6 bases between the two ends. The CDR3 is 15 residues long. Per the germline V gene, CDR1 is LGHNA and CDR2 is YSLEER. The CDR3 DNA follows: TGCGCCAGCAGCCAAGATTCAGATAGCAATCAGCCCCAGCATTTT. As protein: CASSQDSDSNQPQHF.

This clone was counted between two and nine times. The chain joins TRBV28 to TRBJ2-5; D gene ambiguous. The CDR3 is 11 residues long. V dropped 2 bases and J dropped 3 bases, with 1 base sitting between them. Per germline, CDR1 MDHEN and CDR2 SYDVKM. The CDR3 protein is CASSLEETQYF. In DNA, the CDR3 is TGTGCCAGCAGTTTAGAAGAGACCCAGTACTTC.

This clone was observed a single time. The rearrangement joins TRBV19 to TRBJ2-7; TRBD1 is a possible D gene (6 bases). V lost 1 base to trimming and J lost 4 bases, with 14 bases between them. This CDR3 has 15 amino acids. Germline assignment: CDR1 LNHDA and CDR2 SQIVND (reference sequence). The CDR3 sequence: CASSIVPGEAYEQYF. Here the CDR3 DNA reads TGTGCCAGTAGTATAGTCCCAGGGGAAGCGTACGAGCAGTACTTC. Variable domain in full (rest from reference TRBV19 and TRBJ2-7): DGGITQSPKYLFRKEGQNVTLSCEQNLNHDAMYWYRQDPGQGLRLIYYSQIVNDFQKGDIAEGYSVSREKKESFPLTVTSAQKNPTAFYLCASSIVPGEAYEQYFGPGTRLTVT.

The CDR3 loop is CASSLWTASTTYTF. Here the CDR3 DNA reads TGTGCCAGCAGCTTATGGACAGCGTCTACGACGTACACCTTC. The chain has TRBV5-4 and TRBJ1-2, with D perhaps matching TRBD1 (6 bases). The germline V gene encodes CDR1 SGHNT and CDR2 YYREEE (reference sequence). This CDR3 contains 14 residues. Trimming removed 2 bases at V and 11 bases at J, with 19 bases between.

This clone was found once. The rearrangement joins TRBV18 to TRBJ2-5; D unclear. This CDR3 is 15 amino acids long. Trimming removed 1 base from V and 2 bases from J, with 11 bases in between. The germline V gene encodes CDR1 KGHSH and CDR2 LQKENI. The CDR3 DNA reads TGTGCCAGCTCACCACTGTCCCAGAGACAAGAGACCCAGTACTTC. Protein: CASSPLSQRQETQYF.

CDR3 sequence: CASNPKRGLEQYF. The CDR3 DNA reads TGTGCCAGCAACCCAAAGAGGGGCCTCGAGCAGTACTTC. V usage is TRBV14 and J usage is TRBJ2-7, with D perhaps given as TRBD1 or TRBD2 (5 bases each). Germline V gives CDR1 SGHDN, CDR2 FVKESK. The V and J ends lost 7 bases and 6 bases respectively, with 16 bases between them. The CDR3 consists of 13 residues.

The chain has TRBV7-9 and TRBJ1-2, with no clear D. The length of the CDR3 is 16 residues. Germline CDR1 is SEHNR and CDR2 is FQNEAQ (reference sequence). V lost 1 base, J lost 0 bases, and 12 bases lay in between. CDR3 sequence (DNA): TGTGCCAGCAGCTTAGTCTGGAGGATTCCTAACTATGGCTACACCTTC. Its protein product is CASSLVWRIPNYGYTF.

J is TRBJ1-4 and V is TRBV5-1; perhaps TRBD1 as D (5 bases). V was pared by 5 bases and J by 0 bases, with 11 bases between. Per germline, CDR1 SGHRS and CDR2 YFSETQ. The CDR3 length is 15 residues. The CDR3 nucleotides read TGCGCCAGCAGACAGGACGGTGCAACTAATGAAAAACTGTTTTTT. This sequence encodes CASRQDGATNEKLFF.